This is a list of T cell receptor beta chains from one sample in a study of cytomegalovirus exposure and HLA in healthy donors. Measured with immunoSEQ multiplex PCR; TCRdb has only the in-frame clones, and not every one. This sample carries roughly 99,000 clones, roughly three quarters of them seen once, and the ten largest clones take roughly 2.3%. Sample: PBMCs. All receptors come from a man between 18 and 35 years old in good health and CMV-seronegative. CDR3s include the opening cysteine and the closing phenylalanine or tryptophan. The order of the fields is CDR3 length, V gene, D gene, J gene, clone size, CDR3 protein, CDR3 DNA. D genes are given only for firm matches. The size of a clone is reported for some rows only, either as once, few or many, or as a class for expanded clones.

length: 14
V: TRBV5-6
D: NA
J: TRBJ1-2
size: NA
CDR3: CASSSRPGLSGYTF
DNA: TGTGCCAGCAGCTCCCGGCCGGGACTATCTGGCTACACCTTC

length: 16
V: TRBV7-3
D: TRBD2
J: TRBJ2-2
size: NA
CDR3: CASSSYSGGALGELFF
DNA: TGTGCCAGCAGCTCCTATAGCGGGGGGGCCCTCGGGGAGCTGTTTTTT

length: 14
V: TRBV14
D: TRBD2
J: TRBJ2-7
size: NA
CDR3: CASSNGLAGEKQYF
DNA: TGTGCCAGCAGCAACGGACTAGCGGGGGAAAAGCAGTACTTC

length: 14
V: TRBV6-5
D: TRBD2
J: TRBJ2-1
size: NA
CDR3: CASRIRGVGNEQFF
DNA: TGTGCCAGCAGGATCCGGGGGGTCGGTAATGAGCAGTTCTTC

length: 14
V: TRBV6-5
D: NA
J: TRBJ1-2
size: NA
CDR3: CASTPLGGNYGYPF
DNA: TGTGCCAGCACCCCCTTAGGAGGGAACTATGGCTACCCCTTC

length: 15
V: TRBV15
D: NA
J: TRBJ2-6
size: NA
CDR3: CATSREVSGANVLTF
DNA: TGTGCCACCAGCAGGGAGGTCTCTGGGGCCAACGTCCTGACTTTC

length: 12
V: TRBV5-6
D: NA
J: TRBJ2-7
size: NA
CDR3: CASSLVRGEQYF
DNA: TGTGCCAGCAGCTTGGTTAGGGGCGAGCAGTACTTC

length: 16
V: TRBV27
D: TRBD1
J: TRBJ2-7
size: NA
CDR3: CASRYRGEVRTDEQYF
DNA: TGTGCCAGCAGGTACAGGGGGGAGGTTAGAACTGACGAGCAGTACTTC

length: 19
V: TRBV7-2
D: TRBD2
J: TRBJ2-6
size: once
CDR3: CASSLDSGGLVSGANVLTF
DNA: TGTGCCAGCAGCTTAGACTCGGGGGGACTCGTGTCTGGGGCCAACGTCCTGACTTTC

length: 17
V: TRBV19
D: NA
J: TRBJ1-3
size: once
CDR3: CASSSARQGTSGNTIYF
DNA: TGTGCCAGTAGTTCCGCTCGGCAGGGTACGTCTGGAAACACCATATATTTT

length: 13
V: TRBV15
D: NA
J: TRBJ1-3
size: NA
CDR3: CATSTNGINTIYF
DNA: TGTGCCACCAGCACCAACGGGATAAACACCATATATTTT

length: 15
V: TRBV6-1
D: NA
J: TRBJ2-2
size: once
CDR3: CASSEQPGSNGELFF
DNA: TGTGCCAGCAGTGAACAGCCAGGGTCTAACGGGGAGCTGTTTTTT

length: 11
V: TRBV6-1
D: NA
J: TRBJ2-3
size: medium-sized
CDR3: CASSPMDTQYF
DNA: TGTGCCAGCAGTCCCATGGATACGCAGTATTTT

length: 16
V: TRBV7-2
D: TRBD2
J: TRBJ2-7
size: NA
CDR3: CASSTRTSGGSRGQYF
DNA: TGTGCCAGCAGCACCCGGACTAGCGGGGGGTCCCGCGGGCAGTACTTC

length: 16
V: TRBV10-3
D: TRBD2
J: TRBJ2-1
size: NA
CDR3: CAISESMAGGYNEQFF
DNA: TGTGCCATCAGTGAGTCGATGGCGGGGGGCTACAATGAGCAGTTCTTC

length: 12
V: TRBV9
D: NA
J: TRBJ2-1
size: NA
CDR3: CASSVVNNEQFF
DNA: TGTGCCAGCAGCGTAGTAAACAATGAGCAGTTCTTC

length: 11
V: TRBV20-1
D: NA
J: TRBJ2-4
size: NA
CDR3: CSAREPTVQYF
DNA: TGCAGTGCTAGAGAACCGACAGTCCAGTACTTC

length: 12
V: TRBV10-1
D: NA
J: TRBJ1-1
size: NA
CDR3: CASPRRGSEAFF
DNA: TGCGCCAGTCCGCGTAGGGGGTCTGAAGCTTTCTTT

length: 13
V: TRBV5-1
D: NA
J: TRBJ2-2
size: NA
CDR3: CASMHPTTGELFF
DNA: TGCGCCAGCATGCATCCTACGACCGGGGAGCTGTTTTTT

length: 14
V: TRBV5-1
D: NA
J: TRBJ1-1
size: NA
CDR3: CASSGSTGFTEAFF
DNA: TGCGCCAGCAGCGGCAGTACAGGGTTCACTGAAGCTTTCTTT

length: 15
V: TRBV15
D: TRBD1
J: TRBJ2-1
size: NA
CDR3: CATSTALTGADEQFF
DNA: TGTGCCACCAGCACAGCGCTCACAGGGGCCGATGAGCAGTTCTTC

length: 14
V: TRBV19
D: NA
J: TRBJ1-1
size: few
CDR3: CASRGGFLNTEAFF
DNA: TGTGCCAGTAGGGGAGGGTTCCTGAACACTGAAGCTTTCTTT

length: 14
V: TRBV7-3
D: NA
J: TRBJ2-3
size: few
CDR3: CASSLAHSTDTQYF
DNA: TGTGCCAGCAGCTTAGCGCATAGCACAGATACGCAGTATTTT

length: 13
V: TRBV5-1
D: NA
J: TRBJ2-7
size: NA
CDR3: CASSSTATYEQYF
DNA: TGCGCCAGCAGCTCTACAGCCACCTACGAGCAGTACTTC

length: 13
V: TRBV19
D: NA
J: TRBJ1-4
size: NA
CDR3: CASSLSTNEKLFF
DNA: TGTGCCAGTAGTCTTTCAACTAATGAAAAACTGTTTTTT

length: 15
V: TRBV28
D: NA
J: TRBJ2-5
size: NA
CDR3: CASSLNRGGGETQYF
DNA: TGTGCCAGCAGTTTAAACAGGGGGGGTGGCGAGACCCAGTACTTC

length: 15
V: TRBV6-1
D: NA
J: TRBJ1-5
size: NA
CDR3: CASSEGQTSNQPQHF
DNA: TGTGCCAGCAGTGAAGGACAGACCAGCAATCAGCCCCAGCATTTT

length: 14
V: TRBV27
D: NA
J: TRBJ2-7
size: NA
CDR3: CASRSDRPPYEQYF
DNA: TGTGCCAGCAGATCCGACAGGCCTCCCTACGAGCAGTACTTC

length: 13
V: TRBV6-1
D: TRBD2
J: TRBJ2-5
size: NA
CDR3: CASTLMGGETQYF
DNA: TGTGCCAGCACCCTAATGGGAGGGGAGACCCAGTACTTC